These 25 T cell receptor beta chains share one sample of origin, sequenced in a study of cytomegalovirus exposure and HLA in healthy donors. PCR used 60 Vbeta primers and 13 Jbeta primers. Profiling relied on immunoSEQ multiplex PCR, and the TCRdb table lists in-frame clones only, not all of them. The table gives more than 45,000 clones; the top ten clones make up roughly 17% of it. The source material was PBMCs. Receptors originate from a male donor in good health and CMV-seronegative.

The V gene is TRBV27, the J gene TRBJ2-1, with D tentatively TRBD1 (6 bases). Trimming took off 3 bases at V and 2 bases at J, with 8 bases between the two ends. CDR1 is MNHEY, CDR2 SMNVEV, per germline (reference sequence). The CDR3 length is 14 residues. The CDR3, as DNA: TGTGCCAGCAGTTTGAAGGGGGCCTACAATGAGCAGTTCTTC. As protein: CASSLKGAYNEQFF.

The genes are TRBV4-3 and TRBJ1-6, with TRBD1 as a possible D gene (5 bases). The CDR3 sequence is 14 residues long. The V and J ends lost 0 bases and 10 bases respectively, with 10 bases between them. Germline V gene lookup returns CDR1 LGHNA and CDR2 YSLEER. The CDR3: CASSQDRVRSPLHF. The DNA of the CDR3 is TGCGCCAGCAGCCAAGACAGGGTTAGGTCACCCCTCCACTTT.

The V gene is TRBV5-4, the J gene TRBJ2-3; 12 bases match TRBD2. With V trimmed by 4 bases and J by 0 bases, 9 bases remained unmatched. Germline V gene data show CDR1 as SGHNT and CDR2 as YYREEE (reference sequence). This CDR3 is 18 amino acids long. The CDR3 spells CASSNSSGGASSTDTQYF. In DNA, the CDR3 is TGTGCCAGCAGCAACTCTAGCGGGGGGGCCTCTAGCACAGATACGCAGTATTTT.

J is TRBJ2-3 and V is TRBV4-3; TRBD2 matches 10 bases. CDR3 size: 14 residues. Germline lookup yields CDR1 LGHNA and CDR2 YSLEER. V shed 1 base, J shed 13 bases, and the junction held 8 bases outside the gene matches. Here the CDR3 DNA reads TGCGCCAGCAGCCAAGGACGAGCGGGGGGGATGGAGTATTTT. The encoded protein is CASSQGRAGGMEYF.

About this clone itself: A junction end diverges from the germline sequence, so it may reflect a read error. The chain employs TRBV9 and TRBJ2-2; 7 bases are a match to TRBD1. Germline CDR1 and CDR2: SGDLS and YYNGEE. This CDR3 has 14 residues. For the CDR3, the DNA is TGTGCCAGCAGCGTGACAGGGAACCCCGGGGAGCTGTTTTTT. Amino acids: CASSVTGNPGELFF.

This chain joins TRBV27 and TRBJ1-5; D gene ambiguous. V dropped 3 bases and J dropped 5 bases, with 8 bases sitting between them. The CDR3 is 13 residues long. The germline V gene encodes CDR1 MNHEY and CDR2 SMNVEV (reference sequence). CDR3 sequence reads: CASSLFGDQPQHF. In DNA, the CDR3 is TGTGCCAGCAGTTTGTTCGGGGATCAGCCCCAGCATTTT.

The chain couples TRBV4-1 to TRBJ1-2; a possible D gene is TRBD1 (5 bases). CDR1 and CDR2 from the germline V gene are MGHRA and YSYEKL. There are 14 residues in the CDR3. With 0 bases removed from V and 1 base from J, the gap between germline ends came to 6 bases. The CDR3 coding sequence is TGCGCCAGCAGCCAAGAGGACAATAACTATGGCTACACCTTC. Residues: CASSQEDNNYGYTF.

This chain joins TRBV4-1 and TRBJ2-7; D possibly corresponds to TRBD2 (5 bases). Germline loops: CDR1 MGHRA, CDR2 YSYEKL. The CDR3 runs to 16 residues. V lost 2 bases to trimming and J lost 2 bases, with 16 bases between them. CDR3 loop: CASSQKIVGETYEQYF. CDR3 DNA: TGCGCCAGCAGCCAAAAAATAGTCGGGGAAACCTACGAGCAGTACTTC.

This chain links TRBV9 with TRBJ2-2; D might be TRBD2 (5 bases). The CDR3 is made up of 16 amino acids. Trimming removed 4 bases at V and 5 bases at J, with 18 bases between. Germline lookup yields CDR1 SGDLS and CDR2 YYNGEE. The CDR3 bases are TGTGCCAGCAGCCCCGGGATTTTGGGCGGAACCGGGGAGCTGTTTTTT. Its translation is CASSPGILGGTGELFF.

The J gene is TRBJ1-5, the V gene TRBV1. TRBV1 is flagged as a pseudogene. The CDR3 runs 15 residues. DNA of the CDR3: TGCACCAGCAGTCCCAGACGGGTAACCAATCAGCCCCAGCATTTT. Translated, it gives CTSSPRRVTNQPQHF.

This rearrangement joins TRBV29-1 to TRBJ2-7, with D possibly being TRBD2 (6 bases). CDR3 length: 13 amino acids. CDR1 is SQVTM and CDR2 is ANQGSEA in the germline V gene. V was cut by 8 bases and J by 7 bases, with 21 bases left in between. The CDR3 spells CSTPGIGAGEQYF. The CDR3 bases are TGCAGCACCCCCGGGATCGGGGCGGGGGAGCAGTACTTC.

Here the CDR3 DNA reads TGTGCCAGCTCTATAAAACTGGAAACATCGGGAGCTTTCTTT. Translation gives CASSIKLETSGAFF. The V gene is TRBV18, the J gene TRBJ1-1, with D unresolved. The CDR3 runs 14 residues. Trimming stripped 6 bases from V and 10 bases from J, with 21 bases between. Per germline, CDR1 KGHSH and CDR2 LQKENI.

The rearrangement joins TRBV4-1 to TRBJ2-1, with D perhaps TRBD2 (5 bases). CDR3 length: 15 residues. V was trimmed by 1 base and J by 8 bases, leaving 15 bases between them. Germline V gene lookup returns CDR1 MGHRA and CDR2 YSYEKL. In DNA, the CDR3 is TGCGCCAGCAGCCAAGCGCGTCGGGGAAAAGATGAGCAGTTCTTC. Protein product: CASSQARRGKDEQFF.

This chain joins TRBV7-9 and TRBJ1-1; D unclear. CDR1 SEHNR and CDR2 FQNEAQ come from the germline V gene (reference sequence). This CDR3 has 14 amino acids. Trimming took off 1 base at V and 3 bases at J, with 9 bases between the two ends. The CDR3, as DNA: TGTGCCAGCAGCTTAGGGGAGAGATACACTGAAGCTTTCTTT. Translated: CASSLGERYTEAFF. Looking up the rest from reference TRBV7-9 and TRBJ1-1 gives the full variable domain: DTGVSQNPRHKITKRGQNVTFRCDPISEHNRLYWYRQTLGQGPEFLTYFQNEAQLEKSRLLSDRFSAERPKGSFSTLEIQRTEQGDSAMYLCASSLGERYTEAFFGQGTRLTVV.

CDR3 amino acids: CASTPKGGAQPQHF. CDR3 sequence (DNA): TGTGCCAGTACCCCCAAAGGAGGGGCGCAGCCCCAGCATTTT. V and J are TRBV19 and TRBJ1-5; D may be TRBD1 (5 bases). In germline, CDR1 is LNHDA, CDR2 SQIVND (reference sequence). The V gene lost 7 bases and the J gene lost 7 bases, with 17 bases spanning the gap. CDR3 length equals 14 residues. Full variable domain (missing parts from reference TRBV19 and TRBJ1-5): DGGITQSPKYLFRKEGQNVTLSCEQNLNHDAMYWYRQDPGQGLRLIYYSQIVNDFQKGDIAEGYSVSREKKESFPLTVTSAQKNPTAFYLCASTPKGGAQPQHFGDGTRLSIL.

This sequence joins TRBV6-6 and TRBJ1-5; 8 bases line up with TRBD1. The germline V gene encodes CDR1 MNHNY and CDR2 SVGAGI (reference sequence). The length of the CDR3 is 15 residues. Losses at the gene ends were 7 bases for V and 8 bases for J; bases not matched to a gene: 13. CDR3 sequence (DNA): TGTGCCAGCAAGTTAGGACAGGGTCATTTGGAGCCCCAGCATTTT. Translation gives CASKLGQGHLEPQHF.

V usage is TRBV6-1 and J usage is TRBJ1-6, with D perhaps TRBD1 (5 bases). This CDR3 is 16 amino acids long. CDR1 and CDR2 (germline): MNHNS, SASEGT. The ends were cut back, 3 bases at V and 3 bases at J, with 12 bases in the middle. The CDR3 reads CASSDRSDSYNSPLHF. As DNA, the CDR3 is TGTGCCAGCAGTGATCGTTCCGACAGCTATAATTCACCCCTCCACTTT.

The J gene is TRBJ2-1, the V gene TRBV11-2, with TRBD1 matching over 12 bases. Per germline, CDR1 SGHAT and CDR2 FQNNGV. Trimming cost V 5 bases and J 8 bases; bases outside gene matches: 10. This CDR3 spans 16 amino acids. The CDR3 spells CASSAWGQGASDEQFF. CDR3 coding DNA: TGTGCCAGCAGCGCCTGGGGACAGGGGGCTTCCGATGAGCAGTTCTTC.

The V gene is TRBV4-1, the J gene TRBJ2-7; unclear D gene. V lost 0 bases and J lost 3, with 6 bases in between. The CDR3 has 13 residues. Germline V CDR1 and CDR2: MGHRA, YSYEKL. The CDR3 DNA reads as TGCGCCAGCAGCCAAGATATCCGCTACGAGCAGTACTTC. Translated: CASSQDIRYEQYF.

The chain uses TRBV6-5 and TRBJ1-6, with a tentative D call TRBD1 (5 bases). Trimming took 11 bases from V and 3 from J, leaving 8 bases between them. Germline V gene sequence: CDR1 MNHEY, CDR2 SVGAGI. This CDR3 contains 12 residues. The CDR3 DNA follows: TGTGCCGCGGGGGACTATAATTCACCCCTCCACTTT. Translated: CAAGDYNSPLHF.

The chain links TRBV19 to TRBJ1-5; 7 bases match TRBD1. Germline values: CDR1 LNHDA, CDR2 SQIVND (reference sequence). The CDR3 loop spans 12 amino acids. V shed 3 bases, J shed 11 bases, and the junction held 4 bases outside the gene matches. The CDR3: CASSIPTGSQHF. The CDR3 coding sequence is TGTGCCAGTAGTATCCCGACAGGGTCCCAGCATTTT.

The CDR3 nucleotides are TGCAGCGTTGAAGGCCAGGCCGCCCAAGCTTTCTTT. Protein product: CSVEGQAAQAFF. The J gene is TRBJ1-1, the V gene TRBV29-1; D gene unclear. Trimming pared 1 base from V and 9 bases from J, leaving 12 bases between. This CDR3 contains 12 residues. CDR1 SQVTM and CDR2 ANQGSEA come from the germline V gene.

This chain joins TRBV7-8 and TRBJ2-7; 10 positions agree with TRBD2. Germline CDR1 and CDR2: SGHVS and FQNEAQ. With 5 bases clipped from V and 0 bases from J, the junction kept 4 bases outside the gene matches. The CDR3 spans 15 residues. The CDR3 DNA follows: TGTGCCAGCAGCCTGATAGCGGGGGGCTCCTACGAGCAGTACTTC. Protein sequence: CASSLIAGGSYEQYF.

This rearrangement joins TRBV6-6 to TRBJ1-1; TRBD1 might be the D (5 bases). Germline CDR1 reads MNHNY; CDR2 reads SVGAGI (reference sequence). The CDR3 runs 15 residues. V lost 0 bases and J lost 1, with 9 bases in between. CDR3 sequence (DNA): TGTGCCAGCAGTTACTCGAGACAGCCGAACACTGAAGCTTTCTTT. Encoded protein: CASSYSRQPNTEAFF.

This chain connects TRBV5-6 to TRBJ1-1, with TRBD1 matching 7 bases. The CDR3 has 14 amino acids. The ends lost 3 bases at V and 3 bases at J; junction bases unmatched: 5. CDR1 and CDR2 from the germline V gene are SGHDT and YYEEEE. CDR3 region: CASSSGTEYTEAFF. DNA for the CDR3: TGTGCCAGCAGCTCAGGGACAGAATACACTGAAGCTTTCTTT.